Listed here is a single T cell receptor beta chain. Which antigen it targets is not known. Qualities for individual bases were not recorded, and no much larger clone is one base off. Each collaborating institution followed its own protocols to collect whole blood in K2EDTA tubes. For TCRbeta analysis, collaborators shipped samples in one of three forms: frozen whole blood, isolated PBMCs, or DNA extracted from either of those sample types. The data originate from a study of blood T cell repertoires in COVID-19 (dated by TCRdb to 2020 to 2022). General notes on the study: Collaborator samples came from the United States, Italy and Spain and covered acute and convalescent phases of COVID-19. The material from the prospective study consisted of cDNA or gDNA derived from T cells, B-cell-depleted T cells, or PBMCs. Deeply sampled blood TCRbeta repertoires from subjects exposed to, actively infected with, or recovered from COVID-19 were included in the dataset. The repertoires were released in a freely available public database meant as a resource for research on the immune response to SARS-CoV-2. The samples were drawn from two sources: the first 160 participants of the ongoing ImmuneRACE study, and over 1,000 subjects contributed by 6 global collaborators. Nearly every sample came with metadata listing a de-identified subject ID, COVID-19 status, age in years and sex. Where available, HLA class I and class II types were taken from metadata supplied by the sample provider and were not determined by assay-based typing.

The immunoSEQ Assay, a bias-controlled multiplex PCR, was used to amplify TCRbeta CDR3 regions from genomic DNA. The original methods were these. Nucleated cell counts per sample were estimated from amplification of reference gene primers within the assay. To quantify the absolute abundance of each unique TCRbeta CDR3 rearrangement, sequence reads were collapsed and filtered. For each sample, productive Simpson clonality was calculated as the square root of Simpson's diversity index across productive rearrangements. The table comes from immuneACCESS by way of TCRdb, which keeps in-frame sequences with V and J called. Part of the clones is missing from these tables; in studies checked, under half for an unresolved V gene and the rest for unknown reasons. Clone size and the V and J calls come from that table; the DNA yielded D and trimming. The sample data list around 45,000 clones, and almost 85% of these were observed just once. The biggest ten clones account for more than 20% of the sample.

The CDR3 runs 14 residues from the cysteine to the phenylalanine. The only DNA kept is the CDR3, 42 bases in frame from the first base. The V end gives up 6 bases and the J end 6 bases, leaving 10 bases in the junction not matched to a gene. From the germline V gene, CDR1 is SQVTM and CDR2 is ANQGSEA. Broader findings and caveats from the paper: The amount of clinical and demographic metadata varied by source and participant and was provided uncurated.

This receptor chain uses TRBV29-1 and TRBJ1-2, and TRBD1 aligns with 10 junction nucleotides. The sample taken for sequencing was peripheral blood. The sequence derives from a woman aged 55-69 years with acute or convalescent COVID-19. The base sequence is TGCAGCGTCCCCGACAGGGGGCGGGGGGATGGCTACACCTTC. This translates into CSVPDRGRGDGYTF.